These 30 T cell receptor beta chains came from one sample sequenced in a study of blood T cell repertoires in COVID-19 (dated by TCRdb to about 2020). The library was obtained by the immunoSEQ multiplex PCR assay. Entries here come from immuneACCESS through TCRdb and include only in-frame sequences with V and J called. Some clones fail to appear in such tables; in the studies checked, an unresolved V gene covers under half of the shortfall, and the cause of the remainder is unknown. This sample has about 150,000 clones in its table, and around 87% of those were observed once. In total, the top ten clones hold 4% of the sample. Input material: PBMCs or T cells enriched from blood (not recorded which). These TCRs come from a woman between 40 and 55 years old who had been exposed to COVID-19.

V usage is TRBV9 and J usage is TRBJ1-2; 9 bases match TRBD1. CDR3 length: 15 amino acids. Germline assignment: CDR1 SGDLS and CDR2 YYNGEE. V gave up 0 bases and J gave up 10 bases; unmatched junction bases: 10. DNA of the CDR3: TGTGCCAGCAGCGTAGGGCCGGGACAGGGAAGCGCCTACACCTTC. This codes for CASSVGPGQGSAYTF.

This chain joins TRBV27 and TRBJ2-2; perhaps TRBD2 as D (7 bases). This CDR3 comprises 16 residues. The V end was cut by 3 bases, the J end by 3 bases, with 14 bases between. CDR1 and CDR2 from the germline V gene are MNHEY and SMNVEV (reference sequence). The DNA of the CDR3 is TGTGCCAGCAGTTTTAGGGGGGGTAGGGACACCGGGGAGCTGTTTTTT. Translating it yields CASSFRGGRDTGELFF.

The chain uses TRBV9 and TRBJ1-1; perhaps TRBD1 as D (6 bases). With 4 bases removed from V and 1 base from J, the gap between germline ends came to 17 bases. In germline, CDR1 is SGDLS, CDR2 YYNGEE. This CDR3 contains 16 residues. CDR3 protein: CASSPNTGLANTEAFF. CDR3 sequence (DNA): TGTGCCAGCAGCCCGAATACAGGGTTGGCGAACACTGAAGCTTTCTTT.

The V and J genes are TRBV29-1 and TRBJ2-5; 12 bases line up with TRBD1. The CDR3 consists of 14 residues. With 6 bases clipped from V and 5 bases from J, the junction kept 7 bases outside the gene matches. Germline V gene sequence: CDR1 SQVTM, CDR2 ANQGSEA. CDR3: CSVGQGAGRETQYF. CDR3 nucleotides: TGCAGCGTGGGACAGGGGGCGGGTAGGGAGACCCAGTACTTC.

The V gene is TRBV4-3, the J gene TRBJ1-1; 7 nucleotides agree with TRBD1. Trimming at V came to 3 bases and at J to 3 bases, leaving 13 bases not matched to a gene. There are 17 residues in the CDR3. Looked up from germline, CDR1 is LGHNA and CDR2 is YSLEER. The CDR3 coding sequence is TGCGCCAGCAGCCAGGTGACGACCGGGACAGAGTACACTGAAGCTTTCTTT. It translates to CASSQVTTGTEYTEAFF.

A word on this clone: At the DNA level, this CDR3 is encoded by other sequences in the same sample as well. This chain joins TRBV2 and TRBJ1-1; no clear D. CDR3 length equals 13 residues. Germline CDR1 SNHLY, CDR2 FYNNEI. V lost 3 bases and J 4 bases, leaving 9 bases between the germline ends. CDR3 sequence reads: CASSDPGGTEAFF. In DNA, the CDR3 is TGTGCCAGCAGTGACCCGGGTGGCACTGAAGCTTTCTTT.

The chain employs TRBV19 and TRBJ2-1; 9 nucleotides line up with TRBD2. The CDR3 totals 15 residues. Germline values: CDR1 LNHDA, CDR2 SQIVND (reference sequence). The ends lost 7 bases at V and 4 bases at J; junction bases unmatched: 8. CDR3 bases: TGTGCCAGTACCCTACTAGCGGGTATGTACAATGAGCAGTTCTTC. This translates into CASTLLAGMYNEQFF.

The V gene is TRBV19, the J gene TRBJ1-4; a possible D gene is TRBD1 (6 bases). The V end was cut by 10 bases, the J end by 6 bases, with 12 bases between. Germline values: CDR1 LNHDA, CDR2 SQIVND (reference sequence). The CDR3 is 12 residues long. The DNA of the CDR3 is TGTGCCACCCGGGACAATTATGAAAAACTGTTTTTT. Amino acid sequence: CATRDNYEKLFF.

CDR3 nucleotides: TGTGCCAGCACCATCAGCGCAGGACAAACCTACGAGCAGTACTTC. This encodes CASTISAGQTYEQYF. The chain has TRBV27 and TRBJ2-7; TRBD1 is a possible D gene (5 bases). Between the trimmed V and J ends, which lost 7 bases and 2 bases, there was a span of 18 bases. In germline, CDR1 is MNHEY, CDR2 SMNVEV (reference sequence). CDR3 length: 15 residues.

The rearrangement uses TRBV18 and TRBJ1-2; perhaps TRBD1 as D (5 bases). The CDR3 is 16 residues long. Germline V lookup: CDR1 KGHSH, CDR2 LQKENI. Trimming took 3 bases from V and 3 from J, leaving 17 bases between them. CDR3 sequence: CASSPSTDEKYYGYTF. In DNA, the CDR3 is TGTGCCAGCTCACCCTCGACAGACGAGAAATACTATGGCTACACCTTC. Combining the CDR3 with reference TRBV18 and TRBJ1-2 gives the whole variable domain NAGVMQNPRHLVRRRGQEARLRCSPMKGHSHVYWYRQLPEEGLKFMVYLQKENIIDESGMPKERFSAEFPKEGPSILRIQQVVRGDSAAYFCASSPSTDEKYYGYTFGSGTRLTVV.

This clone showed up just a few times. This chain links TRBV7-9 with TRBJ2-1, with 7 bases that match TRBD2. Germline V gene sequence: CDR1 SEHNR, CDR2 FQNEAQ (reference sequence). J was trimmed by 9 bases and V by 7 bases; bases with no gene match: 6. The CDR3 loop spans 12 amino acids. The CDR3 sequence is CASMGGVGEQFF. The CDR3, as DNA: TGTGCCAGCATGGGAGGGGTGGGTGAGCAGTTCTTC.

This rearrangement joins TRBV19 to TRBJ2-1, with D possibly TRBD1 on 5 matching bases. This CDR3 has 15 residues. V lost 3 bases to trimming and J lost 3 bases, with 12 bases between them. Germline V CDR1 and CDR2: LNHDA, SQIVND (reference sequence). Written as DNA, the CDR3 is TGTGCCAGTAGTATTATCGACAGAGTCTACAATGAGCAGTTCTTC. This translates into CASSIIDRVYNEQFF. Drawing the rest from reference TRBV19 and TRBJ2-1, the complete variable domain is DGGITQSPKYLFRKEGQNVTLSCEQNLNHDAMYWYRQDPGQGLRLIYYSQIVNDFQKGDIAEGYSVSREKKESFPLTVTSAQKNPTAFYLCASSIIDRVYNEQFFGPGTRLTVL.

The CDR3 nucleotides are TGTGCCAGCATCAGGACAGCGAACTATGCGGAGGCTTTCTTT. It codes for CASIRTANYAEAFF. The chain is built from TRBV2 and TRBJ1-1; perhaps TRBD1 as D (6 bases). Trimming cost V 7 bases and J 11 bases, with 23 bases left between them. CDR3 length: 14 amino acids. CDR1 and CDR2 from the germline V gene are SNHLY and FYNNEI.

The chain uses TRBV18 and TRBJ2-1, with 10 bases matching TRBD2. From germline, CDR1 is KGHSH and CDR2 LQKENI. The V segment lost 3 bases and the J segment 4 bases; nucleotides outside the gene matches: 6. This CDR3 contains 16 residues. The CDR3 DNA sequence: TGTGCCAGCTCACCCCCACAGCGGGGGGGTTACAATGAGCAGTTCTTC. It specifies CASSPPQRGGYNEQFF.

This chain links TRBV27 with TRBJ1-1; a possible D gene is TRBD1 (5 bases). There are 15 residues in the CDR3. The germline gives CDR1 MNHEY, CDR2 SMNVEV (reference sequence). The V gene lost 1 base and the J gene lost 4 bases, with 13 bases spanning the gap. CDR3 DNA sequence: TGTGCCAGCAGTTTATGGGGGGGGAGGGCCACTGAAGCTTTCTTT. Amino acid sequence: CASSLWGGRATEAFF.

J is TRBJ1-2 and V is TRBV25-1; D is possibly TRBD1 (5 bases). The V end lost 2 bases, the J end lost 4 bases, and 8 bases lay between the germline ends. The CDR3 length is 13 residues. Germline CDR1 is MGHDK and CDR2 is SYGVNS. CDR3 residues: CASSEPGLYGYTF. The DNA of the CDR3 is TGTGCCAGCAGTGAACCGGGACTCTATGGCTACACCTTC.

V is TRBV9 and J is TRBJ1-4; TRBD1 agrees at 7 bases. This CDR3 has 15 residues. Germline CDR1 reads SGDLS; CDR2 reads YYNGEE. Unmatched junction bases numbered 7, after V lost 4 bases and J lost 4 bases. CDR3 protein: CASSFSGTVNEKLFF. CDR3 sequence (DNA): TGTGCCAGCAGCTTTAGCGGGACAGTTAATGAAAAACTGTTTTTT.

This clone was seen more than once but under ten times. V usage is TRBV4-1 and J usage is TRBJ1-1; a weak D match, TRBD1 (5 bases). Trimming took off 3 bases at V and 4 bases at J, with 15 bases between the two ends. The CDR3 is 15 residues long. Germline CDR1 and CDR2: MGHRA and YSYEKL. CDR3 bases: TGCGCCAGCAGCCAGACCATAATCAGGGCCACTGAAGCTTTCTTT. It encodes CASSQTIIRATEAFF.

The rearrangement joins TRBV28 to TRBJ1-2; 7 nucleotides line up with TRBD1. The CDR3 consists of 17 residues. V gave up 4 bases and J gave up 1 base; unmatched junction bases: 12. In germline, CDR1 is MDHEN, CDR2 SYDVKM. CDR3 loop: CASSSPSGTANNYGYTF. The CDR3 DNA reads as TGTGCCAGCAGTTCGCCCTCCGGGACAGCTAATAACTATGGCTACACCTTC.

In DNA, the CDR3 is TGTGCCATCAGTGGGGCTCCGGGACAGGGGACAGATACGCAGTATTTT. Its protein product is CAISGAPGQGTDTQYF. The rearrangement joins TRBV10-3 to TRBJ2-3, with 10 positions matching TRBD1. Per the germline V gene, CDR1 is ENHRY and CDR2 is SYGVKD. The CDR3 has 16 residues. The junction had 7 bases not matched to a gene; V was cut back by 4 bases and J by 3 bases.

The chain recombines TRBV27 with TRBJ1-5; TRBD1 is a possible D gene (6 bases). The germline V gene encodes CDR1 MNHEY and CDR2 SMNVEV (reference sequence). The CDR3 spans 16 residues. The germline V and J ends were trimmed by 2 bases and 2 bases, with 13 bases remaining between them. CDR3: CASSLTQTGGNQPQHF. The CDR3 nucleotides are TGTGCCAGCAGTTTAACCCAGACAGGCGGCAATCAGCCCCAGCATTTT.

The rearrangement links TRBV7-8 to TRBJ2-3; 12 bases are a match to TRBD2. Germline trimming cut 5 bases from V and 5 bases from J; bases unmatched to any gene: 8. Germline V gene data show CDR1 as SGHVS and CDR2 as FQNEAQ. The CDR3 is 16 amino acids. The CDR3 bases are TGTGCCAGCAGCCTTATGACTAGCGGGGGAAGAGATACGCAGTATTTT. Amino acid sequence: CASSLMTSGGRDTQYF.

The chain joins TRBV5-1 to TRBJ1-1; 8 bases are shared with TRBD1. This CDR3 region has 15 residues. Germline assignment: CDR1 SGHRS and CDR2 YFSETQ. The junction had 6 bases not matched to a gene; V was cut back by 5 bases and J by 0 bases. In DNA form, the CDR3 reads TGCGCCAGCAGTGGACAGGGCCTGATGAACACTGAAGCTTTCTTT. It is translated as CASSGQGLMNTEAFF.

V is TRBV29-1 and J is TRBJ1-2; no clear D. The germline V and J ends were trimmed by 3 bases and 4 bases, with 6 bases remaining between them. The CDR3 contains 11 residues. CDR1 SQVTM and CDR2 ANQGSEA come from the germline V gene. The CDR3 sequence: CSVENSYGYTF. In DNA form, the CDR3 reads TGCAGCGTTGAGAACAGCTATGGCTACACCTTC. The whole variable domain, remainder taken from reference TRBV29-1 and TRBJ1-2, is SAVISQKPSRDICQRGTSLTIQCQVDSQVTMMFWYRQQPGQSLTLIATANQGSEATYESGFVIDKFPISRPNLTFSTLTVSNMSPEDSSIYLCSVENSYGYTFGSGTRLTVV.

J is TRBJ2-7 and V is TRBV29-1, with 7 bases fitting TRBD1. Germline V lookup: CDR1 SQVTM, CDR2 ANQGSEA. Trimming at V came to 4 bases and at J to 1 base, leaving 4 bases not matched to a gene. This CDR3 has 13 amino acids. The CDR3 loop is CSVAETGSYEQYF. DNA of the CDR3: TGCAGCGTTGCTGAGACAGGGTCCTACGAGCAGTACTTC.

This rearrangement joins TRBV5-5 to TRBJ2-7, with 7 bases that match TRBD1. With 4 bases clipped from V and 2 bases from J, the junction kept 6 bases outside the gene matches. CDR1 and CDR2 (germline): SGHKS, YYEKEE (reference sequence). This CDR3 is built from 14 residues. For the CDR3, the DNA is TGTGCCAGCAGCCGAAACAGGGGCACCTACGAGCAGTACTTC. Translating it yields CASSRNRGTYEQYF.

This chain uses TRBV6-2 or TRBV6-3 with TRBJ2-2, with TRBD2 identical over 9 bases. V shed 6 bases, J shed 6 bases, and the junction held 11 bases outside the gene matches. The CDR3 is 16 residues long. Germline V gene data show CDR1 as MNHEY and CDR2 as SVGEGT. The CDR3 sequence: CASSYGPSGKAGELFF. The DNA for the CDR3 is TGTGCCAGCAGCTATGGGCCTAGCGGGAAAGCCGGGGAGCTGTTTTTT.

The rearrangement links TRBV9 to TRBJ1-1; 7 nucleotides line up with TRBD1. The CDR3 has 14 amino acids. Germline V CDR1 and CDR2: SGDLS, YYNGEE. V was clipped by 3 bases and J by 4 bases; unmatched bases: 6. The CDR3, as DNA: TGTGCCAGCAGCGGAGGGGGCTGGGCCACTGAAGCTTTCTTT. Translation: CASSGGGWATEAFF.

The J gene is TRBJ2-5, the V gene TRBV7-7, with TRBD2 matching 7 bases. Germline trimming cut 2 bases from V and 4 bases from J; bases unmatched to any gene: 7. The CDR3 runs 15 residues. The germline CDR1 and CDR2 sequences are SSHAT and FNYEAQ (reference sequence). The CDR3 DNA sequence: TGTGCCAGCAGCTTATTCTCGGGGAGGGGAGAGACCCAGTACTTC. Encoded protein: CASSLFSGRGETQYF.

CDR3 in DNA: TGTGCCAGCAGTGAAGACCGAGATTCACCCCTCCACTTT. Translated, it gives CASSEDRDSPLHF. This chain joins TRBV2 and TRBJ1-6, with unresolved D. The CDR3 runs 13 residues. Germline V gene sequence: CDR1 SNHLY, CDR2 FYNNEI. Trimming cost V 1 base and J 8 bases, with 6 bases left between them. Combining the CDR3 with reference TRBV2 and TRBJ1-6 gives the whole variable domain EPEVTQTPSHQVTQMGQEVILRCVPISNHLYFYWYRQILGQKVEFLVSFYNNEISEKSEIFDDQFSVERPDGSNFTLKIRSTKLEDSAMYFCASSEDRDSPLHFGNGTRLTVT.